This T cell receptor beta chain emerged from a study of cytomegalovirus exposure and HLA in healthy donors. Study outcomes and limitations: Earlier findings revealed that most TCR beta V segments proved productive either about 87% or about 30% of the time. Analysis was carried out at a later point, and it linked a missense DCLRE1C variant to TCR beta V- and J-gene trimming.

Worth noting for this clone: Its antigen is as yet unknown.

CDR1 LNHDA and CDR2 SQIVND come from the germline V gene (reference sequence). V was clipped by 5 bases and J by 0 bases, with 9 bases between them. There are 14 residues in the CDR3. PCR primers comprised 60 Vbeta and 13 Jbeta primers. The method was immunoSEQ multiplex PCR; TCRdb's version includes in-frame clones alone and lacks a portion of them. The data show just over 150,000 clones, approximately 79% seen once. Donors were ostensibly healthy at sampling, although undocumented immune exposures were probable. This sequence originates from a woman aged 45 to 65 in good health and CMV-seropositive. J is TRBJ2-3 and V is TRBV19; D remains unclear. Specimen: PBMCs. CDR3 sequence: CASSWATSTDTQYF. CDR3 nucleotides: TGTGCCAGTAGTTGGGCCACGAGCACAGATACGCAGTATTTT.